This TCR beta chain was observed in a study of blood T cell repertoires in COVID-19. The table came from immunoSEQ multiplex PCR; TCRdb's copy has only in-frame clones and leaves some out. The table shows roughly 190,000 clones, with 80% occurring only once. Germline V lookup: CDR1 SGHAT, CDR2 FQNNGV. CDR3 length: 15 residues. The ends were cut back, 3 bases at V and 2 bases at J, with 11 bases in the middle. The sample taken for sequencing was peripheral blood. The rearrangement uses TRBV11-2 and TRBJ1-5; D gene ambiguous. This clonotype was obtained from a man in his 60s with acute or convalescent COVID-19. This chain's CDR3 is CASSLGSWGNQPQHF. The DNA for the CDR3 is TGTGCCAGCAGCTTGGGGAGTTGGGGCAATCAGCCCCAGCATTTT.